This passage covers 8 T cell receptor beta chains from one sample sequenced in a study of blood T cell repertoires in COVID-19. Assay: immunoSEQ multiplex PCR; the TCRdb copy retains only in-frame clones and omits some. The sample lists fewer than 75,000 clones; roughly nine tenths were seen once. The sample consisted of peripheral blood. Receptors were obtained from a human donor in a cohort sampled during active COVID-19.

This chain joins TRBV7-3 and TRBJ2-1, with D maybe TRBD2 (5 bases). V was clipped by 3 bases and J by 6 bases, with 18 bases between them. This CDR3 spans 16 amino acids. The germline CDR1 and CDR2 sequences are SGHTA and FQGTGA. The CDR3 DNA is TGTGCCAGCAGCTTTGACCCGGACTCATCCCTCAATGAGCAGTTCTTC. It is translated as CASSFDPDSSLNEQFF. The variable domain in full, completed from reference TRBV7-3 and TRBJ2-1, reads GAGVSQTPSNKVTEKGKYVELRCDPISGHTALYWYRQSLGQGPEFLIYFQGTGAADDSGLPNDRFFAVRPEGSVSTLKIQRTERGDSAVYLCASSFDPDSSLNEQFFGPGTRLTVL.

V and J are TRBV7-3 and TRBJ1-6; the D gene is possibly TRBD1 (5 bases). The CDR3 covers 15 residues. Germline CDR1 and CDR2: SGHTA and FQGTGA. V was trimmed by 2 bases and J by 5 bases, leaving 10 bases between them. The CDR3 here is CASSLWTSDNSPLHF. CDR3 nucleotide sequence: TGTGCCAGCAGCTTATGGACATCTGATAATTCACCCCTCCACTTT. Full variable domain (remainder filled in from reference TRBV7-3 and TRBJ1-6): GAGVSQTPSNKVTEKGKYVELRCDPISGHTALYWYRQSLGQGPEFLIYFQGTGAADDSGLPNDRFFAVRPEGSVSTLKIQRTERGDSAVYLCASSLWTSDNSPLHFGNGTRLTVT.

The rearrangement joins TRBV2 to TRBJ1-2; D not resolved. The germline gives CDR1 SNHLY, CDR2 FYNNEI. The CDR3 length is 12 residues. Trimming pared 7 bases from V and 4 bases from J, leaving 10 bases between. The CDR3 region is CASTLTTYGYTF. CDR3 coding DNA: TGTGCCAGCACCCTGACTACCTATGGCTACACCTTC.

CDR3 in DNA: TGCGCCAGCAGCTTGTTGGACAGGGGAAATGAGCAGTTCTTC. Translated, it gives CASSLLDRGNEQFF. The chain is built from TRBV5-1 and TRBJ2-1, with TRBD1 matching 9 bases. Germline V lookup: CDR1 SGHRS, CDR2 YFSETQ. With V trimmed by 1 base and J by 7 bases, 3 bases remained unmatched. The CDR3 runs 14 residues.

This chain joins TRBV6-6 and TRBJ2-1, with D unclear. Germline V gives CDR1 MNHNY, CDR2 SVGAGI (reference sequence). CDR3 length equals 14 residues. Between the trimmed V and J ends, which lost 7 bases and 2 bases, there was a span of 12 bases. For the CDR3, the DNA is TGTGCCAGCACCAAAGACATCACCTACAATGAGCAGTTCTTC. Its translation is CASTKDITYNEQFF.

The chain combines TRBV7-3 with TRBJ2-2, with D perhaps matching TRBD1 (5 bases). The germline V gene has CDR1 SGHTA and CDR2 FQGTGA. Trimming stripped 2 bases from V and 1 base from J, with 8 bases between. This CDR3 contains 15 residues. CDR3 nucleotide sequence: TGTGCCAGCAGCTTAGCAGGACAGAACACCGGGGAGCTGTTTTTT. Protein sequence: CASSLAGQNTGELFF.

The J gene is TRBJ2-5, the V gene TRBV7-9; D gene ambiguous. Germline CDR1 SEHNR, CDR2 FQNEAQ (reference sequence). This CDR3 comprises 15 residues. V was pared by 5 bases and J by 5 bases, with 18 bases between. The CDR3 nucleotides read TGTGCCAGCAGCACGACCGACTGGCCCCGGGAGACCCAGTACTTC. Protein product: CASSTTDWPRETQYF.

V is TRBV10-3 and J is TRBJ2-3; 8 bases are shared with TRBD2. J lost 1 base, V lost 5 bases, and 5 bases had no gene match. Germline V gene lookup returns CDR1 ENHRY and CDR2 SYGVKD. The CDR3 runs to 15 residues. In nucleotides, the CDR3 is TGTGCCATCAGTCTTCAACTAGCGGGCACAGATACGCAGTATTTT. This translates into CAISLQLAGTDTQYF.